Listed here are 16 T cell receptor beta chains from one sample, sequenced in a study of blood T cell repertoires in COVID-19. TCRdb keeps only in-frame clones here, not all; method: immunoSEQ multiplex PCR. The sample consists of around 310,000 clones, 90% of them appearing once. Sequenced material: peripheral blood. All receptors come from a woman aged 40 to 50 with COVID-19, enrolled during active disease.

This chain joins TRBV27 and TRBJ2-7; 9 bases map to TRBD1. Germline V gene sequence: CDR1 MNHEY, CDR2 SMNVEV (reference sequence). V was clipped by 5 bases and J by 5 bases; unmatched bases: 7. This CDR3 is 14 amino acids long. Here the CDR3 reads CASSAYRGRDEQYF. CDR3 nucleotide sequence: TGTGCCAGCAGTGCATACAGGGGGCGCGACGAGCAGTACTTC.

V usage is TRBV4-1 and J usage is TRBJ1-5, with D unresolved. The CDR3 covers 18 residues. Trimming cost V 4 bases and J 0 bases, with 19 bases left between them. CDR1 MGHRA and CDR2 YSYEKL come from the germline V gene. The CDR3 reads CASSPPWAAKYSNQPQHF. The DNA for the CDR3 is TGCGCCAGCAGCCCCCCGTGGGCAGCTAAATATAGCAATCAGCCCCAGCATTTT.

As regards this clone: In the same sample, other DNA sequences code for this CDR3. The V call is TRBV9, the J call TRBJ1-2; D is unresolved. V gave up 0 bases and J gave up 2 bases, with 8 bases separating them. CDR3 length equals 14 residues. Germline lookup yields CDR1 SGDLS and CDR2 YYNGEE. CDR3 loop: CASSVGRGNYGYTF. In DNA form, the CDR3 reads TGTGCCAGCAGCGTAGGTCGGGGAAACTATGGCTACACCTTC. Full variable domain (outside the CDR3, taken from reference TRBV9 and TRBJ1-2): DSGVTQTPKHLITATGQRVTLRCSPRSGDLSVYWYQQSLDQGLQFLIQYYNGEERAKGNILERFSAQQFPDLHSELNLSSLELGDSALYFCASSVGRGNYGYTFGSGTRLTVV.

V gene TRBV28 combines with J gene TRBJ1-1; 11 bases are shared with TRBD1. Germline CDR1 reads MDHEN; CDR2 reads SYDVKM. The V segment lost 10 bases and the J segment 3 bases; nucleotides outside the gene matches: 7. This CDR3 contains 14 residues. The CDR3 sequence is CAIHPGQGDTEAFF. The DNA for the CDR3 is TGTGCCATTCATCCGGGACAGGGGGACACTGAAGCTTTCTTT.

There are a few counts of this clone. The CDR3 region has the DNA TGCGCCAGCAGCCAAGATTGGCTGGCAGGCTACGAGCAGTACTTC. Amino acid sequence: CASSQDWLAGYEQYF. The chain has TRBV4-1 and TRBJ2-7, with unresolved D. This CDR3 spans 15 amino acids. The V gene's germline CDR1 is MGHRA and CDR2 YSYEKL. The V and J ends lost 0 bases and 3 bases respectively, with 12 bases between them.

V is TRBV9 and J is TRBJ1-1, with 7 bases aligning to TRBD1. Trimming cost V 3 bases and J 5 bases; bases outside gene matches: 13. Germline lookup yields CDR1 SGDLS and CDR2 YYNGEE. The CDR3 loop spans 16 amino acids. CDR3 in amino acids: CASSDAQRQGNTEAFF. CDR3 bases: TGTGCCAGCAGCGACGCCCAAAGACAGGGAAATACTGAAGCTTTCTTT.

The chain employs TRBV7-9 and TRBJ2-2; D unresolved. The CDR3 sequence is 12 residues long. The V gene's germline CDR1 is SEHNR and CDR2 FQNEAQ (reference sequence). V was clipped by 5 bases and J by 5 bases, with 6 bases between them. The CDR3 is CASSGETGELFF. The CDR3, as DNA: TGTGCCAGCAGCGGAGAAACCGGGGAGCTGTTTTTT.

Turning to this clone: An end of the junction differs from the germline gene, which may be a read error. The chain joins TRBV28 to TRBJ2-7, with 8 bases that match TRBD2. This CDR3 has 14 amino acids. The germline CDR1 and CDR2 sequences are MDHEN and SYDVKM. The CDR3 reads CASSRGGTSFEQYF. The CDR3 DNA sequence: TGTGCCAGCAGCCGGGGGGGGACATCCTTCGAGCAGTACTTC.

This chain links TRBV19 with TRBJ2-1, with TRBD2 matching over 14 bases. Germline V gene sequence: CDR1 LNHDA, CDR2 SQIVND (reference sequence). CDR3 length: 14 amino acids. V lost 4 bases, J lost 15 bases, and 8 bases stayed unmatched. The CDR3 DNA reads TGTGCCAGTAGTAGGACCCGAGGGACTAGCGGGGGGTTCTTC. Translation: CASSRTRGTSGGFF.

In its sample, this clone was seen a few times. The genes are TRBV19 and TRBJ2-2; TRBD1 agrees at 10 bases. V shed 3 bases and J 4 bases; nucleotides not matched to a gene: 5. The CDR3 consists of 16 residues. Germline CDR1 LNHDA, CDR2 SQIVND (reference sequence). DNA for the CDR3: TGTGCCAGTAGTATGTGGGGACAGGGGACCACCGGGGAGCTGTTTTTT. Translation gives CASSMWGQGTTGELFF.

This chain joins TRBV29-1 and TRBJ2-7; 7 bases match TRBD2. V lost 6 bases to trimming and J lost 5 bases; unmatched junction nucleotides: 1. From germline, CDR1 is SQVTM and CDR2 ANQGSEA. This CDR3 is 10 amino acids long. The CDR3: CSVGGDEQYF. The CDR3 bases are TGCAGCGTGGGGGGGGACGAGCAGTACTTC.

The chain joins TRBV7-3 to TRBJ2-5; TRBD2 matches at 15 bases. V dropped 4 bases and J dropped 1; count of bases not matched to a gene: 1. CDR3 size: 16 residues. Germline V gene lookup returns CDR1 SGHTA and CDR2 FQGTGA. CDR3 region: CASSSGLAGGQETQYF. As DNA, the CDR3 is TGTGCCAGCAGCTCGGGACTAGCGGGGGGCCAAGAGACCCAGTACTTC.

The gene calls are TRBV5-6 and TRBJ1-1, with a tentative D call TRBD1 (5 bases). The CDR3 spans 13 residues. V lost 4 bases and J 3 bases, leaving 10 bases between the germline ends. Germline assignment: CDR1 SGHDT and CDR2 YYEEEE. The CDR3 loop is CASSPDSHTEAFF. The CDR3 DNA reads TGTGCCAGCAGCCCCGACAGCCACACTGAAGCTTTCTTT.

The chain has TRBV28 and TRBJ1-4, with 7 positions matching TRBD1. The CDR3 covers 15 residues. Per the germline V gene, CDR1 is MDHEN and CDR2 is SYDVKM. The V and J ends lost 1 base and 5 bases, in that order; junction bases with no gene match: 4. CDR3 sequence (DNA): TGTGCCAGCAGTTTATTCGGGACAGAGAATGAAAAACTGTTTTTT. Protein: CASSLFGTENEKLFF.

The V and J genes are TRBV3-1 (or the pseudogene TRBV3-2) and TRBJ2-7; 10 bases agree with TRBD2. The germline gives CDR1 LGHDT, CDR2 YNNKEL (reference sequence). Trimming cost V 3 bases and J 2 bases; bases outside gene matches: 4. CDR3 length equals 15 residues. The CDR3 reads CASSQGLASTYEQYF. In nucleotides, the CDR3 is TGTGCCAGCAGCCAGGGACTAGCGTCAACCTACGAGCAGTACTTC.

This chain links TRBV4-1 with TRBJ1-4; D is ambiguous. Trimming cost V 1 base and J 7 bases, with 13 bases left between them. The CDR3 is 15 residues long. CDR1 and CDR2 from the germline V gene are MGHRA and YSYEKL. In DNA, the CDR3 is TGCGCCAGCAGCCAAGGCCTACCGAGCGGTGAAAAACTGTTTTTT. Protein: CASSQGLPSGEKLFF.